This is a list of T cell receptor beta chains from one sample in a study of identical twins. TCRdb ran MiXCR on the 5' RACE reads and lists one entry per CDR3 protein. The data show approximately 300,000 distinct CDR3 sequences, nearly 9.5% seen once. A further study also used this sample, focusing on yellow fever vaccine responses in identical twins.

Source material: CD8+ T cells sorted from blood. All receptors derive from a woman between 18 and 30 years old in good health. CDR3s include the opening cysteine and the closing phenylalanine or tryptophan. Fields, in order: J gene, V gene, clone size, D gene, CDR3 protein, CDR3 DNA. The D gene is left open where the match is weak. The listing skips clone size in some rows; elsewhere it reads once, few, many or a size class.

TRBJ2-1 TRBV24-1 many TRBD2 CATRTSGSYNEQFF TGTGCCACCAGAACTAGCGGGAGTTACAATGAGCAGTTCTTC
TRBJ2-3 TRBV7-8 many TRBD1 CASSPGTGLFTDTQYF TGTGCCAGCAGCCCAGGGACAGGCCTTTTCACAGATACGCAGTATTTT
TRBJ2-3 TRBV29-1 many NA CSVGSTGFKDTQYF TGCAGCGTGGGGAGTACAGGGTTCAAGGATACGCAGTATTTT
TRBJ1-1 TRBV29-1 many NA CSVGGTEAFF TGCAGCGTTGGGGGCACTGAAGCTTTCTTT
TRBJ2-2 TRBV29-1 many TRBD1 CSAVTPGQGGTGELFF TGCAGCGCTGTTACCCCTGGACAGGGTGGGACCGGGGAGCTGTTTTTT
TRBJ2-3 TRBV29-1 many NA CSVVGPTTDTQYF TGCAGCGTTGTGGGACCCACCACAGATACGCAGTATTTT
TRBJ2-7 TRBV11-1 many TRBD2 CASSSPTGTSDYAYEQYF TGTGCCAGCAGCTCCCCAACCGGGACTAGCGATTACGCCTACGAGCAGTACTTC
TRBJ2-1 TRBV11-2 few NA CASSLGGPADNNEQFF TGTGCCAGCAGCTTAGGAGGGCCGGCAGATAACAATGAGCAGTTCTTC
TRBJ2-3 TRBV12-3/TRBV12-4 NA TRBD1 CTICLRQGAQFGTDTQYF TGTACCATCTGCCTCAGACAGGGGGCCCAATTTGGCACAGATACGCAGTATTTT
TRBJ2-7 TRBV12-3/TRBV12-4 many NA CASSLPGRPREQYF TGTGCCAGCAGTTTACCGGGCAGACCCCGCGAGCAGTACTTC
TRBJ2-5 TRBV12-3/TRBV12-4 many NA CASRSPVAGASETQYF TGTGCCAGCAGGTCTCCAGTAGCAGGGGCATCGGAGACCCAGTACTTC
TRBJ2-1 TRBV6-2/TRBV6-3 NA TRBD2 CASSYSGRIYNEQFF TGTGCCAGCAGTTATAGCGGGAGAATCTACAATGAGCAGTTCTTC
TRBJ2-1 TRBV5-1 NA NA CASSSTGHPPYNEQFF TGCGCCAGCAGCAGTACGGGACACCCACCTTACAATGAGCAGTTCTTC
TRBJ1-1 TRBV4-1 NA NA CASSPLTGMNTEAFF TGCGCCAGCAGCCCCCTAACAGGGATGAACACTGAAGCTTTCTTT
TRBJ1-1 TRBV5-1 many TRBD1 CASSLAQGATEAFF TGCGCCAGCAGCCTCGCCCAGGGGGCCACTGAAGCTTTCTTT
TRBJ2-2 TRBV11-2 many NA CASKLGGGELFF TGTGCCAGCAAGCTTGGGGGCGGGGAGCTGTTTTTT
TRBJ2-7 TRBV11-2 NA TRBD1 CASSLGAGGHEQYF TGTGCCAGCAGCTTAGGGGCAGGGGGACACGAGCAGTACTTC
TRBJ1-2 TRBV18 few NA CASSPTPDPGDYGYTF TGTGCCAGCTCACCGACGCCCGACCCCGGAGACTATGGCTACACCTTC
TRBJ1-2 TRBV27 NA NA CASSSTLYGDGYTF TGTGCCAGCAGTTCGACGCTCTACGGCGATGGCTACACCTTC
TRBJ2-7 TRBV5-1 NA NA CASSDPILLVYEQYF TGCGCCAGCAGCGACCCGATCCTCTTGGTTTACGAGCAGTACTTC
TRBJ1-5 TRBV27 NA NA CASSDIRGKGPQHF TGTGCCAGCAGTGATATCAGAGGTAAGGGGCCCCAGCATTTT
TRBJ2-3 TRBV20-1 NA TRBD2 CSADFLLAGEFGDTQYF TGCAGTGCTGACTTCCTTCTAGCGGGAGAGTTTGGAGATACGCAGTATTTT
TRBJ2-7 TRBV7-2 many TRBD2 CASRLTSTSGNYEQYF TGTGCCAGCCGACTCACGAGTACTAGCGGGAACTACGAGCAGTACTTC
TRBJ1-2 TRBV12-3/TRBV12-4 many NA CASSLRGGGYTF TGTGCCAGCAGTTTACGGGGGGGCGGCTACACCTTC
TRBJ2-7 TRBV10-3 NA TRBD1 CAISFGTAYEQYF TGTGCCATCAGCTTCGGGACAGCGTACGAGCAGTACTTC
TRBJ2-7 TRBV20-1 many TRBD1 CSARDGDSNYEQYF TGCAGTGCTAGAGATGGGGACAGCAACTACGAGCAGTACTTC
TRBJ1-5 TRBV12-3/TRBV12-4 NA TRBD1 CASSFLTGNQPQHF TGTGCCAGCAGTTTCCTGACAGGGAATCAGCCCCAGCATTTT
TRBJ1-4 TRBV7-9 few TRBD1 CASSLAGGTNEKLFF TGTGCCAGCAGCCTCGCAGGGGGGACTAATGAAAAACTGTTTTTT
TRBJ1-6 TRBV20-1 many NA CSASRGSSYNSPLHF TGCAGTGCTAGTAGGGGGAGCTCCTATAATTCACCCCTCCACTTT
TRBJ2-7 TRBV4-2 NA NA CASSQGAGSYEQYF TGTGCCAGCAGTCAGGGAGCAGGGAGCTACGAGCAGTACTTC
TRBJ1-5 TRBV6-5 many TRBD1 CASSLLAGTDSNQPQHF TGTGCCAGCAGTCTACTAGCCGGGACAGATAGCAATCAGCCCCAGCATTTT
TRBJ2-7 TRBV9 NA TRBD2 CASSEGLAGGAYEQYF TGTGCCAGCAGCGAGGGACTAGCGGGGGGGGCCTACGAGCAGTACTTC
TRBJ2-3 TRBV2 many TRBD2 CASLREDTDTQYF TGTGCCAGCCTCCGGGAGGACACAGATACGCAGTATTTT
TRBJ2-7 TRBV4-3 few TRBD2 CASSQVASGRSIEQYF TGCGCCAGCAGCCAAGTGGCTAGCGGGAGGTCGATCGAGCAGTACTTC
TRBJ2-2 TRBV5-6 few NA CASSLGRELFF TGTGCCAGCAGCTTAGGTCGGGAGCTGTTTTTT
TRBJ1-1 TRBV29-1 NA TRBD1 CSVGTGENTEAFF TGCAGCGTTGGGACAGGGGAGAACACTGAAGCTTTCTTT
TRBJ1-3 TRBV7-2 many NA CASSLQGLENTIYF TGTGCCAGCAGCTTGCAGGGGTTAGAAAACACCATATATTTT
TRBJ2-1 TRBV6-2/TRBV6-3 NA NA CASSPYLGESSIGGDNEQFF TGTGCCAGCAGTCCTTATTTAGGTGAATCCTCAATTGGAGGGGACAATGAGCAGTTCTTC
TRBJ2-3 TRBV20-1 many NA CSASLLRREGQSTDTQYF TGCAGTGCTAGCCTACTCAGACGGGAGGGACAGAGCACAGATACGCAGTATTTT
TRBJ1-1 TRBV25-1 many NA CASSEEDRNTEAFF TGTGCCAGCAGTGAAGAGGACAGGAACACTGAAGCTTTCTTT
TRBJ2-1 TRBV29-1 many NA CSVGGVNNEQFF TGCAGCGTTGGCGGGGTAAACAATGAGCAGTTCTTC
TRBJ2-1 TRBV7-7 NA TRBD2 CASSPNLAGPYNEQFF TGTGCTAGCAGCCCCAATTTAGCGGGGCCCTACAATGAGCAGTTCTTC